Each of the 3 T cell receptor beta chains below was sequenced from the same sample in a study of T cells after yellow fever vaccination. TCRdb itself ran the 5' RACE reads through MiXCR, one entry per CDR3 protein. The sample lists some 110,000 distinct CDR3 sequences, approximately 8.4% occurring once. This specimen consisted of CD8+ T cells sorted from PBMCs, obtained 45 days after the yellow fever booster vaccination. The receptors stem from a man younger than 40 who received the YFV17D yellow fever vaccine.

This clonotype has ten or more counts. The chain joins TRBV11-2 to TRBJ2-5; D is undetermined. This CDR3 has 12 amino acids. V was pared by 4 bases and J by 5 bases, with 8 bases between. From germline, CDR1 is SGHAT and CDR2 FQNNGV. CDR3 amino acids: CASSWDRETQYF. The CDR3 DNA sequence: TGTGCCAGCAGCTGGGATCGGGAGACCCAGTACTTC.

This clonotype occurred a few times. V is TRBV4-3 and J is TRBJ2-7, with 10 bases lining up with TRBD1. The CDR3 spans 16 residues. Germline CDR1 reads LGHNA; CDR2 reads YSLEER. V dropped 2 bases and J dropped 0; count of bases not matched to a gene: 4. Here the CDR3 DNA reads TGCGCCAGCAGCCAATTCGGACAGGGGGACTCCTACGAGCAGTACTTC. It translates to CASSQFGQGDSYEQYF.

This clonotype was counted at least ten times. The genes are TRBV10-2 and TRBJ1-1; D unclear. Germline lookup yields CDR1 WSHSY and CDR2 SAAADI. This CDR3 has 11 amino acids. V was cut by 3 bases and J by 8 bases, with 7 bases left in between. The CDR3 coding sequence is TGCGCCAGCAGTGATGCTATGGAAGCTTTCTTT. Translated, it gives CASSDAMEAFF.